Given below is one T cell receptor beta chain in context. What it binds is not known. These data come from a study of T cell responses to AZD1222 COVID-19 vaccine. The assay was immunoSEQ multiplex PCR, and TCRdb's table has in-frame clones only and misses some. This table holds more than 110,000 clones, 80% to 95% found once. Findings and caveats of the study: White British ancestry dominated among donors, who included more females, and clonal diversity was possibly underestimated. Compared with day 0, the breadth and depth of the Spike-specific TCR repertoire rose significantly after two doses of AZD1222.

V gave up 0 bases and J gave up 0 bases, with 6 bases separating them. Looked up from germline, CDR1 is SEHNR and CDR2 is FQNEAQ (reference sequence). This CDR3 contains 14 residues. The sequence came from an adult in good health. This sequence joins TRBV7-9 and TRBJ2-7; D is unresolved. Sample: peripheral blood, taken on day 0 of AZD1222 vaccination. CDR3 protein: CASSLAAASYEQYF. The CDR3 coding sequence is TGTGCCAGCAGCTTAGCGGCAGCCTCCTACGAGCAGTACTTC.